Following are 25 T cell receptor beta chains from one sample sequenced in a study of CD8 T cells in Susac syndrome. It was with random hexamers that roughly 0.45 to 1 ug RNA was reverse transcribed. MiXCR, run by TCRdb on the immunoSEQ multiplex PCR reads, gives a single entry per CDR3 protein. Found here are roughly 190,000 distinct CDR3 sequences, 90% to 97% of them singletons; the top ten hold 0.075% to 0.1%. Material: CD4+ T cells from PBMCs. These receptors were collected from a human donor with Susac syndrome.

This sequence joins TRBV5-4 and TRBJ2-1; 7 bases line up with TRBD1. The CDR3 is 13 amino acids. The V and J ends lost 4 bases and 6 bases, in that order; junction bases with no gene match: 4. Germline CDR1 reads SGHNT; CDR2 reads YYREEE (reference sequence). The CDR3 loop reads CASSGRGSNEQFF. In DNA form, the CDR3 reads TGTGCCAGCAGCGGCAGGGGGAGCAATGAGCAGTTCTTC.

The rearrangement links TRBV5-6 to TRBJ2-2; D not certain. The V and J ends lost 2 bases and 4 bases respectively, with 6 bases between them. The germline V gene has CDR1 SGHDT and CDR2 YYEEEE. This CDR3 is 13 amino acids long. Here the CDR3 DNA reads TGTGCCAGCAGCTTTTATCGCACCGGGGAGCTGTTTTTT. As protein: CASSFYRTGELFF.

This chain uses TRBV5-1 with TRBJ2-2, with D tentatively TRBD1 or TRBD2 (7 bases each). Germline CDR1 SGHRS, CDR2 YFSETQ. Trimming cost V 8 bases and J 6 bases, with 17 bases left between them. The CDR3 extends over 14 amino acids. The DNA for the CDR3 is TGCGCCAGTTTCCCAGGGGGGGCCTCCGGGGAGCTGTTTTTT. It yields the protein CASFPGGASGELFF.

This clonotype has just one count. The V call is TRBV30, the J call TRBJ1-5; no clear D. Germline V CDR1 and CDR2: GTSNPN, SVGIG (reference sequence). The length of the CDR3 is 13 residues. V was clipped by 3 bases and J by 4 bases, with 10 bases between them. CDR3 sequence reads: CAWRPPGNQPQHF. The DNA for the CDR3 is TGTGCCTGGAGGCCGCCGGGGAATCAGCCCCAGCATTTT.

CDR3 region: CSATTHISYNEQFF. Written as DNA, the CDR3 is TGCAGTGCCACGACTCATATCTCCTACAATGAGCAGTTCTTC. V and J are TRBV20-1 and TRBJ2-1; D is uncertain. The V and J ends lost 6 bases and 0 bases respectively, with 12 bases between them. Germline loops: CDR1 DFQATT, CDR2 SNEGSKA (reference sequence). This CDR3 region has 14 residues.

The chain employs TRBV29-1 and TRBJ2-7; D not certain. CDR3 length: 15 residues. The germline CDR1 and CDR2 sequences are SQVTM and ANQGSEA. Trimming shortened V by 6 bases and J by 0 bases, and 18 bases separated the two germline ends. The DNA of the CDR3 is TGCAGCGTCCTAAATGGGCAGGTCACCTCCTACGAGCAGTACTTC. Amino acids: CSVLNGQVTSYEQYF.

The V and J genes are TRBV19 and TRBJ2-1; 9 positions agree with TRBD1. Trimming cost V 3 bases and J 2 bases; bases outside gene matches: 2. CDR1 LNHDA and CDR2 SQIVND come from the germline V gene (reference sequence). The CDR3 loop spans 15 amino acids. The CDR3 DNA reads TGTGCCAGTAGTATCGACAGGGGGGCCTACAATGAGCAGTTCTTC. It specifies CASSIDRGAYNEQFF.

The rearrangement links TRBV20-1 to TRBJ2-3; TRBD2 matches at 10 bases. Germline CDR1 is DFQATT and CDR2 is SNEGSKA (reference sequence). The CDR3 spans 16 residues. Trimming at V came to 6 bases and at J to 1 base, leaving 10 bases not matched to a gene. CDR3 sequence: CSARPGTSGGTDTQYF. The CDR3 DNA follows: TGCAGTGCCCGACCCGGTACTAGCGGGGGCACAGATACGCAGTATTTT.

The rearrangement joins TRBV4-3 to TRBJ2-1; D unclear. The germline V gene has CDR1 LGHNA and CDR2 YSLEER. The CDR3 is 14 residues long. Trimming took off 1 base at V and 4 bases at J, with 8 bases between the two ends. CDR3 bases: TGCGCCAGCAGCCAAGTCTCCCCGTACAATGAGCAGTTCTTC. Amino acid sequence: CASSQVSPYNEQFF.

This chain joins TRBV15 and TRBJ2-5, with TRBD2 matching 8 bases. The trim removed 0 bases at V and 2 bases at J, leaving 5 bases unmatched. This CDR3 has 16 amino acids. CDR1 is LNHNV and CDR2 is YYDKDF in the germline V gene (reference sequence). The CDR3 loop reads CATSRDRSGGQETQYF. CDR3 nucleotide sequence: TGTGCCACCAGCAGAGATAGGTCGGGGGGGCAAGAGACCCAGTACTTC.

The chain recombines TRBV7-6 with TRBJ2-5; D could derive from TRBD1 or TRBD2 (5 bases each). The CDR3 has 12 residues. V was shortened by 5 bases and J by 7 bases, with 11 bases between the two germline ends. From germline, CDR1 is SGHVS and CDR2 FNYEAQ. CDR3 loop: CASSLSGGTQYF. DNA for the CDR3: TGTGCCAGCAGCCTCAGTGGGGGGACCCAGTACTTC. Variable domain in full (rest from reference TRBV7-6 and TRBJ2-5): GAGVSQSPRYKVTKRGQDVALRCDPISGHVSLYWYRQALGQGPEFLTYFNYEAQQDKSGLPNDRFSAERPEGSISTLTIQRTEQRDSAMYRCASSLSGGTQYFGPGTRLLVL.

V gene TRBV12-3 or TRBV12-4 combines with J gene TRBJ1-2; D ambiguous. The CDR3 is 12 residues long. V lost 3 bases and J lost 8, with 10 bases in between. Here the CDR3 reads CASSFSARGYTF. The DNA of the CDR3 is TGTGCCAGCAGTTTCTCGGCAAGAGGCTACACCTTC.

This chain links TRBV5-6 with TRBJ2-1; weak D call: TRBD2 (5 bases). This CDR3 is 14 amino acids long. V was trimmed by 1 base and J by 5 bases, leaving 10 bases between them. Germline assignment: CDR1 SGHDT and CDR2 YYEEEE. The CDR3 DNA follows: TGTGCCAGCAGCTTGTCCGGACTTCACAATGAGCAGTTCTTC. This encodes CASSLSGLHNEQFF.

This clonotype was observed a single time. Compared with germline, one end of the junction differs, possibly owing to a read error. The chain is built from TRBV7-7 and TRBJ2-3, with TRBD2 matching 12 bases. Per the germline V gene, CDR1 is SSHAT and CDR2 is FNYEAQ (reference sequence). This CDR3 has 14 amino acids. CDR3 amino acids: CASSLGTSGDTQYF. CDR3 bases: TGTGCTAGCAGCTTAGGGACTAGCGGGGATACGCAGTATTTT.

The rearrangement uses TRBV29-1 and TRBJ2-2; D remains ambiguous. Germline CDR1 is SQVTM and CDR2 is ANQGSEA. Trimming took 2 bases from V and 1 from J, leaving 5 bases between them. The CDR3 is 13 residues long. The CDR3 nucleotides read TGCAGCGTTGAATATCAGAACACCGGGGAGCTGTTTTTT. Encoded protein: CSVEYQNTGELFF.

This clonotype was counted a single time. The V call is TRBV12-5, the J call TRBJ2-1; perhaps TRBD1 as D (6 bases). V was cut by 0 bases and J by 7 bases, with 7 bases left in between. The CDR3 totals 13 residues. The germline CDR1 and CDR2 sequences are LGHNT and FRNRAP. This CDR3 reads CASGLVGGNEQFF. As DNA, the CDR3 is TGTGCTAGTGGTTTGGTAGGGGGTAATGAGCAGTTCTTC.

The J gene is TRBJ2-2, the V gene TRBV6-2 or TRBV6-3; the D gene is possibly TRBD2 (5 bases). This CDR3 contains 16 residues. Germline lookup yields CDR1 MNHEY and CDR2 SVGEGT. V was cut by 4 bases and J by 2 bases, with 14 bases left in between. CDR3 nucleotides: TGTGCCAGCAGTTCTGGACTTACACGAAACACCGGGGAGCTGTTTTTT. It specifies CASSSGLTRNTGELFF.

This clonotype was recorded only once. The chain links TRBV20-1 to TRBJ2-5; D gene uncertain. With 3 bases removed from V and 5 bases from J, the gap between germline ends came to 10 bases. CDR1 and CDR2 (germline): DFQATT, SNEGSKA (reference sequence). The CDR3 covers 12 residues. DNA of the CDR3: TGCAGTGCTAGCCAAGGGAAGGAGACCCAGTACTTC. Translated: CSASQGKETQYF.

CDR3 amino acids: CASSSQAGGPQETQYF. CDR3 DNA: TGTGCCAGCAGCTCTCAAGCGGGGGGGCCCCAAGAGACCCAGTACTTC. This chain joins TRBV7-9 and TRBJ2-5; 10 bases are shared with TRBD2. V lost 4 bases, J lost 1 base, and 6 bases stayed unmatched. This CDR3 contains 16 residues. The germline CDR1 and CDR2 sequences are SEHNR and FQNEAQ (reference sequence).

V gene TRBV2 combines with J gene TRBJ2-1, with D possibly matching TRBD1 (7 bases). The V gene's germline CDR1 is SNHLY and CDR2 FYNNEI. The CDR3 runs to 15 residues. V lost 4 bases and J lost 5, with 15 bases in between. The CDR3 DNA reads as TGTGCCAGCAGTGTCCGACGGAGGGGGCACAATGAGCAGTTCTTC. Its translation is CASSVRRRGHNEQFF.

The gene calls are TRBV6-6 and TRBJ2-5, with 12 bases aligning to TRBD2. The germline V gene encodes CDR1 MNHNY and CDR2 SVGAGI (reference sequence). The CDR3 length is 14 residues. Trimming at V came to 6 bases and at J to 1 base, leaving 0 bases not matched to a gene. The CDR3 reads CASRTSGGQETQYF. The CDR3 DNA follows: TGTGCCAGCAGGACTAGCGGGGGCCAAGAGACCCAGTACTTC.

This chain links TRBV2 with TRBJ2-5; TRBD2 aligns across 8 bases. V lost 4 bases to trimming and J lost 5 bases; unmatched junction nucleotides: 12. CDR1 SNHLY and CDR2 FYNNEI come from the germline V gene. CDR3 size: 16 residues. CDR3 sequence reads: CASSGGIGLAGETQYF. In DNA form, the CDR3 reads TGTGCCAGCAGTGGAGGCATAGGACTAGCTGGGGAGACCCAGTACTTC.

This clonotype was recorded only once. The V and J genes are TRBV20-1 and TRBJ2-7; D may be TRBD1 (6 bases). The V and J ends lost 8 bases and 2 bases respectively, with 22 bases between them. Germline loops: CDR1 DFQATT, CDR2 SNEGSKA (reference sequence). CDR3 length: 15 amino acids. CDR3 in amino acids: CSTRGELDGTYEQYF. The CDR3 DNA follows: TGCAGTACCAGGGGCGAATTGGATGGGACCTACGAGCAGTACTTC.

The CDR3 DNA sequence: TGTGCCAGCAGTTTGGCGGGAACTAGCACAGATACGCAGTATTTT. Translation: CASSLAGTSTDTQYF. The chain uses TRBV6-4 and TRBJ2-3; maybe TRBD2 (6 bases). There are 15 residues in the CDR3. CDR1 is MRHNA and CDR2 is SNTAGT in the germline V gene. V was clipped by 5 bases and J by 0 bases, with 12 bases between them.

The CDR3, as DNA: TGTGCCTGGGACAGGGGGCTTCAGAACACTGAAGCTTTCTTT. As protein: CAWDRGLQNTEAFF. V and J are TRBV30 and TRBJ1-1; 10 bases map to TRBD1. V trimming: 5 bases; J trimming: 1 base; junction bases outside the gene matches: 4. This CDR3 contains 14 residues. Germline CDR1 is GTSNPN and CDR2 is SVGIG (reference sequence).